Described below is a single T cell receptor (beta chain) sequence and its context. The sample is drawn from a study of technical replicates of blood from a handful of donors. Repertoires were generated with immunoSEQ multiplex PCR, while TCRdb's copy carries only in-frame clones and drops some. The table lists more than 65,000 clones, 91% of them singletons. CDR1 is MGHDK, CDR2 SYGVNS, per germline. There are 13 residues in the CDR3. Between the trimmed V and J ends, which lost 8 bases and 9 bases, there was a span of 17 bases. This receptor was taken from a human donor in good health. Some clones in this sample may be carry-over from other donors' samples. Sequenced input: T cells isolated from PBMCs. The chain joins TRBV25-1 to TRBJ1-3, with D possibly being TRBD1 (6 bases). For the CDR3, the DNA is TGTGCCAGCGCCACCGCGGGGGGGCGCACCATATATTTT. The encoded protein is CASATAGGRTIYF.